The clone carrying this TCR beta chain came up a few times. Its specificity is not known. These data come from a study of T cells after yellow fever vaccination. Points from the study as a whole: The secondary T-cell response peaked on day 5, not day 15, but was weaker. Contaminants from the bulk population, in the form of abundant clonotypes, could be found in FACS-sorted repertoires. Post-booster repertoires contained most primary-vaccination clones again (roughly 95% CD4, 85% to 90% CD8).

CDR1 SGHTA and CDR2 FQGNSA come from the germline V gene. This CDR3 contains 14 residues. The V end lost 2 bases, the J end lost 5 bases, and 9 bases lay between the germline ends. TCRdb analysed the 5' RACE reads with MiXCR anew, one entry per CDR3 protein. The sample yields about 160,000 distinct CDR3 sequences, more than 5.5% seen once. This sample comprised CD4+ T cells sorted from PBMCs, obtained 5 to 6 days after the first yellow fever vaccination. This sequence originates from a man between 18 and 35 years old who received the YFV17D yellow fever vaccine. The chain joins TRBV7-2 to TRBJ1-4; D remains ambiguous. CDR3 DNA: TGTGCCAGCAGCTTATCCGGCGTCAATGAAAAACTGTTTTTT. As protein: CASSLSGVNEKLFF.